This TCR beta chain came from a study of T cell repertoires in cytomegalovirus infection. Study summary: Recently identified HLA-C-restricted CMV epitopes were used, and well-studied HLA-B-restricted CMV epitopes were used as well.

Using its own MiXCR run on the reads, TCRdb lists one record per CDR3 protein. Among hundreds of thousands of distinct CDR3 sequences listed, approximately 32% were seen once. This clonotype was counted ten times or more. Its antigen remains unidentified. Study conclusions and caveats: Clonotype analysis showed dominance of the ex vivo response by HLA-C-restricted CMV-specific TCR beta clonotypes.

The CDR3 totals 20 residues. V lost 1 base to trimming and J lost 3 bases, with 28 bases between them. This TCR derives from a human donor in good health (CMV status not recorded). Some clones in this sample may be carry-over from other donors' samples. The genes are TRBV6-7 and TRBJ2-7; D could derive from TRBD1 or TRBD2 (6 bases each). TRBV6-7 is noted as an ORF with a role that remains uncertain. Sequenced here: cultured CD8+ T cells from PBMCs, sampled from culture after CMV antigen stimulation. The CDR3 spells CASSYYGGAGEHQGIYEQYF. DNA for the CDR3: TGTGCCAGCAGTTACTACGGCGGGGCAGGGGAACATCAGGGGATCTACGAGCAGTACTTC.